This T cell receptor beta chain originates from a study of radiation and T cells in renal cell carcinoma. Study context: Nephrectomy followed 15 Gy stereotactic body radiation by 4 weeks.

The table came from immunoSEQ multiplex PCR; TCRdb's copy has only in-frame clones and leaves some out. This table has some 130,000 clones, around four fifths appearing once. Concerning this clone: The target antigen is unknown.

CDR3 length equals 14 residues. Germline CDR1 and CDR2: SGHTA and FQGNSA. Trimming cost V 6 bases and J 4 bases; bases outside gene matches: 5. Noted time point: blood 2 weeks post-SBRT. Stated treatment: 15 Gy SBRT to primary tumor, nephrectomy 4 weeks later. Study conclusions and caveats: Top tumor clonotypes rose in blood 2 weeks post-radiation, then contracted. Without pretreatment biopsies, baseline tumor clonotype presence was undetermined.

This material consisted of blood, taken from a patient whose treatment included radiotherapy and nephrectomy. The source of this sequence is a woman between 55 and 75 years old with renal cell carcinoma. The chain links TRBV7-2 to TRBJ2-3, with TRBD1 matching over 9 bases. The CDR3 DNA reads TGTGCCAGCAGAACGACAGGGGGGTCAGATACGCAGTATTTT. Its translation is CASRTTGGSDTQYF.